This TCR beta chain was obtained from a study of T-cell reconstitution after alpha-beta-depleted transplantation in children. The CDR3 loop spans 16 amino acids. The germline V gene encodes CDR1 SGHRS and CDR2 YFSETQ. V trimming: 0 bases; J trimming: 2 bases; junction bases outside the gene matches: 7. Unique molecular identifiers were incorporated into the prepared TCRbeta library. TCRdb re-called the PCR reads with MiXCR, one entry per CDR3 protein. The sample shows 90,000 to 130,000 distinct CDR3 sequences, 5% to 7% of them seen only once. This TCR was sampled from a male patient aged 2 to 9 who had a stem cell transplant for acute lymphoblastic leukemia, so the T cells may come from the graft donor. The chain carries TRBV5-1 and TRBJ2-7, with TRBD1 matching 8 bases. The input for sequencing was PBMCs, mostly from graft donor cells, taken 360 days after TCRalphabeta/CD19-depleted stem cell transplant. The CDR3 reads CASSLGTGIVAYEQYF. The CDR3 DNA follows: TGCGCCAGCAGCTTGGGGACAGGGATAGTGGCCTACGAGCAGTACTTC.